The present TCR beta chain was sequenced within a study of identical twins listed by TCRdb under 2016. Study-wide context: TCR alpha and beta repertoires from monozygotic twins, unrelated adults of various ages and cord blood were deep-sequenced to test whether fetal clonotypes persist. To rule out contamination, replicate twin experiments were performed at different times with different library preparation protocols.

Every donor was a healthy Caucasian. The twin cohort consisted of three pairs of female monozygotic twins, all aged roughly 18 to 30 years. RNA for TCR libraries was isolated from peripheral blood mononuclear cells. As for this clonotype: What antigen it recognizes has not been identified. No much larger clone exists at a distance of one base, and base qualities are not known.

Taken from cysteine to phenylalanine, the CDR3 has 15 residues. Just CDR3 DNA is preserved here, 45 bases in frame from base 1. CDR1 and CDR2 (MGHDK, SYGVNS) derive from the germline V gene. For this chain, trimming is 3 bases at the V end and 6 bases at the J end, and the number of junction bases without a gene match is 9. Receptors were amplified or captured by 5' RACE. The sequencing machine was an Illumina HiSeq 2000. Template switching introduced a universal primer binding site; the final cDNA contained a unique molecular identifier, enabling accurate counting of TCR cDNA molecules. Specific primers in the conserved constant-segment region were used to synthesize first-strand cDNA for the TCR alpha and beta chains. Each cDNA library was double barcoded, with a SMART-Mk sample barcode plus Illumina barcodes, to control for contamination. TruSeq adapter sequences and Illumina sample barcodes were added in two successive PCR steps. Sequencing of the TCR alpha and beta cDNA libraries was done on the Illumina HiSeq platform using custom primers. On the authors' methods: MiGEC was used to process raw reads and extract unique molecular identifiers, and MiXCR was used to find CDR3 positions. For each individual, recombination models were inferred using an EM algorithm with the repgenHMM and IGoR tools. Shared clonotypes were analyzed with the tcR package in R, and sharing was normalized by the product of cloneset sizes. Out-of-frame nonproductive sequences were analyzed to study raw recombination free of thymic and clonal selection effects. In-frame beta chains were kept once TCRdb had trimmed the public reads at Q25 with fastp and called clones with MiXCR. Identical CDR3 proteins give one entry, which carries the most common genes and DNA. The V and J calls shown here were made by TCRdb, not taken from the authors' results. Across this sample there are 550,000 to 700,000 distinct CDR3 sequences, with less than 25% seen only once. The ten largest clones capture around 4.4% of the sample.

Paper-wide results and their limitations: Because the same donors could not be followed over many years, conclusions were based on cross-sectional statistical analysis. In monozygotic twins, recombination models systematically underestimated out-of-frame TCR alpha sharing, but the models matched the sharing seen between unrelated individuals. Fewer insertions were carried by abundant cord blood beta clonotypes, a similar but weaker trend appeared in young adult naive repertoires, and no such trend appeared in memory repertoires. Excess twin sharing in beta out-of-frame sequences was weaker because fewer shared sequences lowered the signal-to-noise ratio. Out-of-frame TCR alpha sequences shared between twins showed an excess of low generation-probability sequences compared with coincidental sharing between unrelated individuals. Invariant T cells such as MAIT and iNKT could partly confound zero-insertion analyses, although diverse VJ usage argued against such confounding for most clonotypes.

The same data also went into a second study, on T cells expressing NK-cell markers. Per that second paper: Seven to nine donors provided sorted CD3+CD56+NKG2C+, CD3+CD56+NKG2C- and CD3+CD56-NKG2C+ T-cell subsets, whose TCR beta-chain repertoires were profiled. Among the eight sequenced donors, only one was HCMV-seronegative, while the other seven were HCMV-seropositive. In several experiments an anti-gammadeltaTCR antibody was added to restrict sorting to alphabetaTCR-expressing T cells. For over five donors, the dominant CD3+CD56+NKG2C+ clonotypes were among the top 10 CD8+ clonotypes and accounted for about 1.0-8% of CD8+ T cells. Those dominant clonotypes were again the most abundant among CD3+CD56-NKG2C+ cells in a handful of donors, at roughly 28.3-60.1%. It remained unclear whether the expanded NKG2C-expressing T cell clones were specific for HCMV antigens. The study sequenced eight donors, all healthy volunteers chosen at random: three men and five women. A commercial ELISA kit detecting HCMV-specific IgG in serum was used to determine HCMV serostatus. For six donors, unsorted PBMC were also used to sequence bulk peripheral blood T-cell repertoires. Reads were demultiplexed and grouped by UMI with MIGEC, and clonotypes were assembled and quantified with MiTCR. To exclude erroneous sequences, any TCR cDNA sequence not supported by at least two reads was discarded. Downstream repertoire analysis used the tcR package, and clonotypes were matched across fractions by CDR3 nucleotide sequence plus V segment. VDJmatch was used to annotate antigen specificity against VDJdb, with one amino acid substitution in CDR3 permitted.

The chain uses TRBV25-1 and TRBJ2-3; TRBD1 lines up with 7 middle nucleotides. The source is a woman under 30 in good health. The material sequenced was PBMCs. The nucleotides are TGTGCCAGCAGTGAGACAGGGCTGGATAAGGATACGCAGTATTTT. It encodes CASSETGLDKDTQYF.